The clone carrying this TCR beta chain was seen a handful of times. The V gene end was trimmed by 2 bases and the J gene end by 5 bases; junction bases not matched to a gene: 6. In germline, CDR1 is SGHTA, CDR2 FQGTGA. The CDR3 totals 16 residues. The data derive from a study of blood T cells in healthy people across ages. Next came a second PCR, run for about 7 to 12 cycles, which used a sample-barcoded 5' primer along with a J-beta primer mix. MiXCR, applied by TCRdb to the 5' RACE reads, yields one record per CDR3 protein. The repertoire has hundreds of thousands of distinct CDR3 sequences, roughly 25% of them found once; the top ten carry more than 8.5%. The same sample was also studied in work on T cells of mothers and their children.

The receptor was isolated from a boy between 10 and 17 years old in good health. The rearrangement joins TRBV7-3 to TRBJ2-3; 11 nucleotides match TRBD2. Sequencing input: blood. CDR3 region: CASSLGTSGPRDTQYF. The DNA of the CDR3 is TGTGCCAGCAGCTTAGGGACTAGCGGACCTAGAGATACGCAGTATTTT.